This T cell receptor (beta chain) was observed in a study of blood T cells in healthy people across ages. The table lists this clonotype with a few counts. Per the germline V gene, CDR1 is DFQATT and CDR2 is SNEGSKA (reference sequence). The CDR3 runs 15 residues. Trimming pared 3 bases from V and 6 bases from J, leaving 15 bases between. Alongside a J-beta primer mix, a sample-barcoded 5' primer served in a second PCR lasting roughly 6 to 11 cycles. MiXCR, applied by TCRdb to the 5' RACE reads, yields one record per CDR3 protein. The sample lists about 1 million distinct CDR3 sequences; more than 35% were seen once.

Sequencing used blood. This chain connects TRBV20-1 to TRBJ1-6; the D is unclear. The origin of this receptor is a woman aged 60 to 75 in good health. DNA for the CDR3: TGCAGTGCTAGGGCAACCACCGGGTTTAATTCACCCCTCCACTTT. Translated: CSARATTGFNSPLHF.